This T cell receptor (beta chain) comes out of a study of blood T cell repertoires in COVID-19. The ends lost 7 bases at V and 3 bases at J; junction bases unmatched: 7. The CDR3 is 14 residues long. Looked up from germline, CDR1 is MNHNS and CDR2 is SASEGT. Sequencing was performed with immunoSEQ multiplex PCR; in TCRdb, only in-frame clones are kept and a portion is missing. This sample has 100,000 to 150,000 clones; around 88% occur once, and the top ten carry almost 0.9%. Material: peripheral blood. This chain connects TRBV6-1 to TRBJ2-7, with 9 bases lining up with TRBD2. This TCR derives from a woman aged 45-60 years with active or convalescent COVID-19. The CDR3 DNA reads TGTGCCAGCACCCAAGGACTAGCGCTCTACGAGCAGTACTTC. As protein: CASTQGLALYEQYF.